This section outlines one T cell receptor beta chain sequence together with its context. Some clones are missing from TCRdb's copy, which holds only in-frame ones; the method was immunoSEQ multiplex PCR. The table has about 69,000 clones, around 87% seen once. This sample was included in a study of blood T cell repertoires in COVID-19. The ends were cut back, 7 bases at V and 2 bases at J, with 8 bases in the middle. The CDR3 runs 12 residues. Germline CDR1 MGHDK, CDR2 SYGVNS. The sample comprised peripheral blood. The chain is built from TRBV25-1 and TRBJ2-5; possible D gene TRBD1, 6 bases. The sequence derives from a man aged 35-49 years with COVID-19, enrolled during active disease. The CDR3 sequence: CASTTGQETQYF. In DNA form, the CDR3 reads TGTGCCAGCACCACAGGGCAAGAGACCCAGTACTTC.